What follows is one TCR beta chain and its context. TCRdb processed the RT-PCR reads anew with MiXCR; each CDR3 protein has one entry. Here the sample spans approximately 720,000 distinct CDR3 sequences, 14% being singletons. CDR1 and CDR2 from the germline V gene are MDHEN and SYDVKM. Trimming cost V 7 bases and J 1 base, with 16 bases left between them. The CDR3 has 15 amino acids. The TCR was taken from a female donor in good health, serving as a healthy control. This chain links TRBV28 with TRBJ2-5; perhaps TRBD1 as D (6 bases). The sequenced sample was memory CD4+ T cells from blood. CDR3 sequence reads: CASKKTGHPQETQYF. The CDR3 nucleotides read TGTGCCAGCAAAAAAACGGGACACCCCCAAGAGACCCAGTACTTC.